The T cell receptor beta chain described here comes from a study of blood T cell repertoires in COVID-19. Study background: Specimens from acute and convalescent COVID-19 originated in the United States, Italy and Spain. PBMCs, B-cell-depleted T cells, or T cells provided the cDNA or gDNA that made up the material.

Original processing methods: Reference gene primer amplification in the assay estimated nucleated cell counts. Only in-frame clones appear in the TCRdb table, and some are missing; sequencing was by immunoSEQ multiplex PCR. D and trimming come from the DNA, and the V and J calls and clone size come from that table. Of 80,000 to 100,000 clones listed, almost 80% are singletons. Deletions cut 1 base from V and 7 bases from J, with 10 bases between. CDR1 SEHNR and CDR2 FQNEAQ come from the germline V gene (reference sequence). This CDR3 is built from 13 residues. The V and J genes are TRBV7-9 and TRBJ1-2, with no clear D. The TCR was taken from a human donor in a cohort sampled during active COVID-19. The specimen was peripheral blood. CDR3 nucleotides: TGTGCCAGCAGCTTAGAGCTAGTAGGTGGCTACACCTTC. Its translation: CASSLELVGGYTF.